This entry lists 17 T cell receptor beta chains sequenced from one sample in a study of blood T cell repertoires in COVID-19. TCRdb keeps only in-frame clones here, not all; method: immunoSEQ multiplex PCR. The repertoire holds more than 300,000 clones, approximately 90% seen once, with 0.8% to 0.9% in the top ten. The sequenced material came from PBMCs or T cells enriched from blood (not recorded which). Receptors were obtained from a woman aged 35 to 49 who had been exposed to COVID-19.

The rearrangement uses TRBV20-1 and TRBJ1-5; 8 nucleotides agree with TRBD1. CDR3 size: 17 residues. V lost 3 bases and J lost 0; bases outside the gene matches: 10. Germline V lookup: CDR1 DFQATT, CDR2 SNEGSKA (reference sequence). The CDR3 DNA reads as TGCAGTGCTAGTGTTCCGGGACAGGCAGTTAGCAATCAGCCCCAGCATTTT. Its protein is CSASVPGQAVSNQPQHF.

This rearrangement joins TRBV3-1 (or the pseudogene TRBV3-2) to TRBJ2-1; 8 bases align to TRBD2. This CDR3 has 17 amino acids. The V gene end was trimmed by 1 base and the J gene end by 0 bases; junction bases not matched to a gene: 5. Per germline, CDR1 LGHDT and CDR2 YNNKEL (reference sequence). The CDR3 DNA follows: TGTGCCAGCAGCCAAGTCGGCGGGAGGACCTCCTACAATGAGCAGTTCTTC. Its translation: CASSQVGGRTSYNEQFF.

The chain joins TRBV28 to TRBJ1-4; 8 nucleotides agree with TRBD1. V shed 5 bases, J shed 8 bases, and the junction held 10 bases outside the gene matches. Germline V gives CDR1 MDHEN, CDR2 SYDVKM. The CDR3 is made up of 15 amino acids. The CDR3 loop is CASSSPGTGREKLFF. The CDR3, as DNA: TGTGCCAGCAGTAGCCCTGGGACAGGTAGAGAAAAACTGTTTTTT.

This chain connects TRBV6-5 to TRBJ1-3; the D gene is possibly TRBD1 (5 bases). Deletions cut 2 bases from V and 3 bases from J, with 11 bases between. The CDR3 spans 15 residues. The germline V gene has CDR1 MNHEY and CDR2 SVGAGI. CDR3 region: CASSYESGFGNTIYF. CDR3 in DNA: TGTGCCAGCAGTTACGAGTCAGGGTTTGGAAACACCATATATTTT.

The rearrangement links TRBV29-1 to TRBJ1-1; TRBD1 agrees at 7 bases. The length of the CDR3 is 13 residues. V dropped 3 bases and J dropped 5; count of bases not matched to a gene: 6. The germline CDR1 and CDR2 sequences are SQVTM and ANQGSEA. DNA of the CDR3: TGCAGCGTTGATGGAGACAGGGCGACTGAAGCTTTCTTT. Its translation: CSVDGDRATEAFF.

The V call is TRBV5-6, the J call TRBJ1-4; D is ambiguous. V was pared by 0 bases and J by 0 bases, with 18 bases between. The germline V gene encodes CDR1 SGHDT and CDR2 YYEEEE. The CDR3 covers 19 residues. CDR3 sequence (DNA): TGTGCCAGCAGCTTGGCGGGCGGGGATATATGGGCAACTAATGAAAAACTGTTTTTT. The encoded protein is CASSLAGGDIWATNEKLFF.

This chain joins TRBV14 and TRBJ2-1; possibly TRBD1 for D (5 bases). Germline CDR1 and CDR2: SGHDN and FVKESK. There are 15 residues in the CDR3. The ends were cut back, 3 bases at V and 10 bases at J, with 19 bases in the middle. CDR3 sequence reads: CASSQDTGWPTEQFF. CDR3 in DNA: TGTGCCAGCAGCCAGGACACCGGGTGGCCGACGGAGCAGTTCTTC.

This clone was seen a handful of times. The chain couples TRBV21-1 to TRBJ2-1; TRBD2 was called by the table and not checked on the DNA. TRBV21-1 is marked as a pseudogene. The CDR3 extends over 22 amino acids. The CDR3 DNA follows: TGTGCCAGCAGCAACCTGGCGGAAAGCGGGAATCGGATCAAGATAAGGAGGAGTGAGCAGTTCTTC. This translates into CASSNLAESGNRIKIRRSEQFF.

The CDR3 protein is CASSRLNTEAFF. The CDR3 DNA sequence: TGTGCCAGTAGTAGGCTGAACACTGAAGCTTTCTTT. V and J are TRBV19 and TRBJ1-1; D is undetermined. CDR3 length equals 12 residues. From germline, CDR1 is LNHDA and CDR2 SQIVND (reference sequence). The ends were cut back, 4 bases at V and 0 bases at J, with 3 bases in the middle.

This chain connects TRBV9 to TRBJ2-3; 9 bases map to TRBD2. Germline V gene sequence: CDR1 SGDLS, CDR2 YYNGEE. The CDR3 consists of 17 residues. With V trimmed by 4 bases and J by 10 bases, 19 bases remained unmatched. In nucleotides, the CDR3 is TGTGCCAGCAGCCCACCGGGGAGCGGGAGGCAACCAGGAGCGCAGTATTTT. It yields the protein CASSPPGSGRQPGAQYF.

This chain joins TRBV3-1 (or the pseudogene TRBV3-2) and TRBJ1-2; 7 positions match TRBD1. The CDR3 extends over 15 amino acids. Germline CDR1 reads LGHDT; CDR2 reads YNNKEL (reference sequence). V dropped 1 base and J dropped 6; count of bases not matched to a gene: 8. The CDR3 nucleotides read TGTGCCAGCAGCCAAGGACAGGGTAGGGCAAATGGCTACACCTTC. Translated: CASSQGQGRANGYTF.

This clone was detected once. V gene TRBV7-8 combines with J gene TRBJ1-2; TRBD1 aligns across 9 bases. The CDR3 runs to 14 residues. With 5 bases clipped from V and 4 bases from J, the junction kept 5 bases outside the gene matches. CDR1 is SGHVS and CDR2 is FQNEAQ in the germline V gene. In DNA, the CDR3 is TGTGCCAGCAGCCCCCCGGGACAGGGCTATGGCTACACCTTC. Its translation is CASSPPGQGYGYTF.

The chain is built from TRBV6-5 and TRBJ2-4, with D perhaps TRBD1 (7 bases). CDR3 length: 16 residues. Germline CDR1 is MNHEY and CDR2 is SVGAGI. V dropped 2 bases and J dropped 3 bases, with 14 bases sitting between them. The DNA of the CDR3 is TGTGCCAGCAGTTACCCGGGGGACAGCCTCAAAAACATTCAGTACTTC. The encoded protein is CASSYPGDSLKNIQYF.

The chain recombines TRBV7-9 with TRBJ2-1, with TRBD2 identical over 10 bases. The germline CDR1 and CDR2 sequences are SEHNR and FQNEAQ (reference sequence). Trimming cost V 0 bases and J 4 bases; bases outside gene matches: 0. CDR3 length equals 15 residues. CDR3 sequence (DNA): TGTGCCAGCAGCTTAGCTAGCGGGAGGTACAATGAGCAGTTCTTC. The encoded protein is CASSLASGRYNEQFF.

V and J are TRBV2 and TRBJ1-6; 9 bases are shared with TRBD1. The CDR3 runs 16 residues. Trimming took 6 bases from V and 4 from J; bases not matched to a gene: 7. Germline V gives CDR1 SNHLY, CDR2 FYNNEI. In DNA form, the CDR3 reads TGTGCCAGCAGGGGAGGGACAGGGAGTTATAATTCACCCCTCCACTTT. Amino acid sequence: CASRGGTGSYNSPLHF.

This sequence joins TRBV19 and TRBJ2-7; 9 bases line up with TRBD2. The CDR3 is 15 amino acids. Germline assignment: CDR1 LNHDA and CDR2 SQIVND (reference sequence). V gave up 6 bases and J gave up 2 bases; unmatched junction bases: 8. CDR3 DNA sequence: TGTGCCAGTAGCCCACAAGCGGGAGGCGCCTACGAGCAGTACTTC. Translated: CASSPQAGGAYEQYF.

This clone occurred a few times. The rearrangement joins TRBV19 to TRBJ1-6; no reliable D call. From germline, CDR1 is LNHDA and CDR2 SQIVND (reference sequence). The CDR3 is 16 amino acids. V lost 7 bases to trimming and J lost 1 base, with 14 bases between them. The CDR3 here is CASMAAWESYNSPLHF. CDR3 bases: TGTGCCAGTATGGCGGCCTGGGAGTCCTATAATTCACCCCTCCACTTT.